These 3 T cell receptor beta chains originate from one sample sequenced in a study of T cells in Graves' hyperthyroidism and ophthalmopathy. The CDR3 regions of TCR beta were amplified from RNA transcripts. TCR CDR3 underwent first-round RT-PCR with the HTBI primer set. TCRdb reanalysed the multiplex PCR reads using MiXCR and keeps one entry per CDR3 protein. The top ten hold roughly 26% of the sample, which has about 96,000 distinct CDR3 sequences, about half seen once. Sequenced: blood. These receptors originate from a woman in her thirties or forties with Graves' hyperthyroidism.

V and J are TRBV20-1 and TRBJ2-7; TRBD1 agrees at 8 bases. This CDR3 region has 14 residues. Germline CDR1 DFQATT, CDR2 SNEGSKA (reference sequence). V trimming: 7 bases; J trimming: 4 bases; junction bases outside the gene matches: 12. Written as DNA, the CDR3 is TGCAGTGAGCGGACAGGGCATATCTTGTACGAGCAGTACTTC. It codes for CSERTGHILYEQYF.

This clonotype showed up many times. The rearrangement uses TRBV4-1 and TRBJ1-5; D gene uncertain. The V end lost 4 bases, the J end lost 7 bases, and 11 bases lay between the germline ends. This CDR3 has 13 residues. Germline-derived CDR1 and CDR2 are MGHRA and YSYEKL. In DNA, the CDR3 is TGCGCCAGCAGCCTCGGGTTGGGGCAGCCCCAGCATTTT. Amino acids: CASSLGLGQPQHF.

The chain carries TRBV5-1 and TRBJ2-7; 9 bases match TRBD1. Germline CDR1 reads SGHRS; CDR2 reads YFSETQ. The V gene end was trimmed by 4 bases and the J gene end by 3 bases; junction bases not matched to a gene: 8. The CDR3 is made up of 15 amino acids. CDR3 nucleotide sequence: TGCGCCAGCAGCGGGACAGGGACATCTCTCTACGAGCAGTACTTC. Its protein product is CASSGTGTSLYEQYF.